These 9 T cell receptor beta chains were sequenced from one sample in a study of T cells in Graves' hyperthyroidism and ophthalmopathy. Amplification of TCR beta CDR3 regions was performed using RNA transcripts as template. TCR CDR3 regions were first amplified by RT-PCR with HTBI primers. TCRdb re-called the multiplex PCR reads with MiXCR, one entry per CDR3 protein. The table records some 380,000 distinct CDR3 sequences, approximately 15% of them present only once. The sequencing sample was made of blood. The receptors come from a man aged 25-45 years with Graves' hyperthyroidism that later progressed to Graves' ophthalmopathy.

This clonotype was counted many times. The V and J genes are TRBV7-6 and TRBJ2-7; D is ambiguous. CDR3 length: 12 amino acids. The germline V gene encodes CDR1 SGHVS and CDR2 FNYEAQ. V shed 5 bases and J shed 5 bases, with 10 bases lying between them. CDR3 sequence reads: CASSLLGDEQYF. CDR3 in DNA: TGTGCCAGCAGCCTCCTTGGAGACGAGCAGTACTTC. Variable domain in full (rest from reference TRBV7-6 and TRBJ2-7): GAGVSQSPRYKVTKRGQDVALRCDPISGHVSLYWYRQALGQGPEFLTYFNYEAQQDKSGLPNDRFSAERPEGSISTLTIQRTEQRDSAMYRCASSLLGDEQYFGPGTRLTVT.

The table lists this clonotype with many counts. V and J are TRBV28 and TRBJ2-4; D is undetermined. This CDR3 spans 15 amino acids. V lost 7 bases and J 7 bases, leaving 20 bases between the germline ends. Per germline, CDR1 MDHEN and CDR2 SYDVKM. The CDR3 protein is CASTNLGSLANIQYF. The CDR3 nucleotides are TGTGCCAGCACAAACCTCGGGTCCTTGGCGAACATTCAGTACTTC.

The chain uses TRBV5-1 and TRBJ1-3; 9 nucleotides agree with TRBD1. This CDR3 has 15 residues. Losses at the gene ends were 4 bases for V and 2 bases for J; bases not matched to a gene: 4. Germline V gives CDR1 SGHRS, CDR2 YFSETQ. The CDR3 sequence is CASSPQGAAGNTIYF. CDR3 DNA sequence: TGCGCCAGCAGCCCACAGGGGGCAGCTGGAAACACCATATATTTT.

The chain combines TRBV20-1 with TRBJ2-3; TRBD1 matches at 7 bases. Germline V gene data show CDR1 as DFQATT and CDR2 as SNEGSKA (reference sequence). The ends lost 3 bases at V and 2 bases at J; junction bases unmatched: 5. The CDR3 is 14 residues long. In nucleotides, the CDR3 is TGCAGTGCTAGTTTGACAGGGCTCACAGATACGCAGTATTTT. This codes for CSASLTGLTDTQYF.

The CDR3 DNA follows: TGCGCCAGCAACCTCAGCGGGGGGGCAGTAGATACGCAGTATTTT. Translating it yields CASNLSGGAVDTQYF. The rearrangement links TRBV10-1 to TRBJ2-3; TRBD2 matches 10 bases. The CDR3 sequence is 15 residues long. Germline V gives CDR1 WNHNN, CDR2 SYGVQD (reference sequence). Trimming took 7 bases from V and 5 from J; bases not matched to a gene: 9.

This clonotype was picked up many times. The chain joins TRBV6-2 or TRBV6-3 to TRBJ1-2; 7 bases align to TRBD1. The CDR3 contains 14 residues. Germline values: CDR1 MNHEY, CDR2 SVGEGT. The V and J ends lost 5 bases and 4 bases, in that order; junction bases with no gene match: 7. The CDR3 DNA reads TGTGCCAGCAGTCTCCACTCAGGGGGCTATGGCTACACCTTC. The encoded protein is CASSLHSGGYGYTF.

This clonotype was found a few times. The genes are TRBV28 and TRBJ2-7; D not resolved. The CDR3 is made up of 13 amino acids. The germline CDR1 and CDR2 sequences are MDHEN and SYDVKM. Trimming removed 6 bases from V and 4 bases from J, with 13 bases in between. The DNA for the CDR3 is TGTGCCAGCAGCCCCGGCGCAGTTTACGAGCAGTACTTC. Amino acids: CASSPGAVYEQYF. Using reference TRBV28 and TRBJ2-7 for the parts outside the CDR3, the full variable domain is DVKVTQSSRYLVKRTGEKVFLECVQDMDHENMFWYRQDPGLGLRLIYFSYDVKMKEKGDIPEGYSVSREKKERFSLILESASTNQTSMYLCASSPGAVYEQYFGPGTRLTVT.

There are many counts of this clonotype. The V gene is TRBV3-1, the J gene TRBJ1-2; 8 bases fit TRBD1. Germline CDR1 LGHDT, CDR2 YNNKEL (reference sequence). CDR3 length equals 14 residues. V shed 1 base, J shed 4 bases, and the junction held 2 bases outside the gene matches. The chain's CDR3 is CASSQVGTGYGYTF. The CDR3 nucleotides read TGTGCCAGCAGCCAAGTCGGGACAGGCTATGGCTACACCTTC.

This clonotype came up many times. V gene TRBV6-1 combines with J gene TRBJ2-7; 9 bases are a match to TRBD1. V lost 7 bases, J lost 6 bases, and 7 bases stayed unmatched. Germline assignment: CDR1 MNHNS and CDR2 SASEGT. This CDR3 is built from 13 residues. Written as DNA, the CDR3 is TGTGCCAGCACCGTTAACAGGGGGCTCGAGCAGTACTTC. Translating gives CASTVNRGLEQYF.